These T cell receptor beta chains were read from a single sample in a study of cytotoxic CD8 clonotypes in ibrutinib-treated CLL. The assay was immunoSEQ multiplex PCR, and TCRdb's table has in-frame clones only and misses some. The data show around 130,000 clones, under 90% seen once. Here the sequenced sample was PBMCs, taken after 24 months of ibrutinib treatment. These receptors came from a human donor with chronic lymphocytic leukemia. Both conserved end residues are part of each CDR3. A D gene is named only where the DNA matches it firmly. Some rows have no size entry. The others give once, few or many, or a class for an expanded clone.

abundance: NA; v_gene: TRBV6-6; j_gene: TRBJ1-5; d_gene: NA; CDR3nt: TGTGCCAGCAGTTACGCGGGGACTCGGTGGCAGCATTTT; CDR3aa: CASSYAGTRWQHF
abundance: once; v_gene: TRBV10-3; j_gene: TRBJ2-4; d_gene: TRBD1; CDR3nt: TGTGCCATAGGGACAGACCTGGCCAAAAACATTCAGTACTTC; CDR3aa: CAIGTDLAKNIQYF
abundance: NA; v_gene: TRBV28; j_gene: TRBJ1-2; d_gene: NA; CDR3nt: TGTGCCAGCAGTTTATTATCCCATGGCTACACCTTC; CDR3aa: CASSLLSHGYTF
abundance: NA; v_gene: TRBV5-4; j_gene: TRBJ1-2; d_gene: NA; CDR3nt: TGTGCCAGCAGCCGAGCCGAGGGGCCTAACTATGGCTACACCTTC; CDR3aa: CASSRAEGPNYGYTF
abundance: few; v_gene: TRBV7-9; j_gene: TRBJ1-1; d_gene: NA; CDR3nt: TGTGCCAGCAGCGCTCGGTCAGGGAATGGCGCTGAAGCTTTCTTT; CDR3aa: CASSARSGNGAEAFF
abundance: once; v_gene: TRBV30; j_gene: TRBJ2-3; d_gene: TRBD1; CDR3nt: TGTGCCTGGAGTGCACAGACAGGGTCCGCAGATACGCAGTATTTT; CDR3aa: CAWSAQTGSADTQYF
abundance: NA; v_gene: TRBV21-1; j_gene: TRBJ1-4; d_gene: NA; CDR3nt: TGTGCCAGCAGCAAAGAGGTGCGCACAGGGGGAACTAATGAAAAACTGTTTTTT; CDR3aa: CASSKEVRTGGTNEKLFF
abundance: NA; v_gene: TRBV2; j_gene: TRBJ2-1; d_gene: TRBD1; CDR3nt: TGTGCCAGCAGTCCCCCCGGGACAGGGTTCTACAATGAGCAGTTCTTC; CDR3aa: CASSPPGTGFYNEQFF
abundance: NA; v_gene: TRBV18; j_gene: TRBJ2-5; d_gene: NA; CDR3nt: TGTGCCAGCTCACCAGGGGCAGGCGAAGAGACCCAGTACTTC; CDR3aa: CASSPGAGEETQYF
abundance: NA; v_gene: TRBV19; j_gene: TRBJ2-6; d_gene: NA; CDR3nt: TGTGCCAGTAGTCCATTGCTCTCTGGGGCCAACGTCCTGACTTTC; CDR3aa: CASSPLLSGANVLTF
abundance: NA; v_gene: TRBV25-1; j_gene: TRBJ2-1; d_gene: NA; CDR3nt: TGTGCCAGCAGCAGACTGTACAATGAGCAGTTCTTC; CDR3aa: CASSRLYNEQFF
abundance: NA; v_gene: TRBV6-6; j_gene: TRBJ1-6; d_gene: NA; CDR3nt: TGTGCCAGCAGCCAACAGGGTAATAATTCACCCCTCCACTTT; CDR3aa: CASSQQGNNSPLHF
abundance: few; v_gene: TRBV28; j_gene: TRBJ2-7; d_gene: NA; CDR3nt: TGTGCCAGCAGTGCTAGAAGCGAGCAGTACTTC; CDR3aa: CASSARSEQYF
abundance: NA; v_gene: TRBV5-4; j_gene: TRBJ1-1; d_gene: NA; CDR3nt: TGTGCCAGCAGCCTACCGGGACCGTCGAAAAACACTGAAGCTTTCTTT; CDR3aa: CASSLPGPSKNTEAFF
abundance: NA; v_gene: TRBV5-1; j_gene: TRBJ2-5; d_gene: NA; CDR3nt: TGCGCCAGCAGCTTGGGGCTCGCTGGCCAAGAGACCCAGTACTTC; CDR3aa: CASSLGLAGQETQYF
abundance: NA; v_gene: TRBV27; j_gene: TRBJ2-5; d_gene: TRBD1; CDR3nt: TGTGCCAGCAGTCCCCGGGTAGGGGGCGAGACCCAGTACTTC; CDR3aa: CASSPRVGGETQYF
abundance: NA; v_gene: TRBV15; j_gene: TRBJ1-6; d_gene: TRBD1; CDR3nt: TGTGCCACCCAGCCTTCGAGGGGACAGACAGATAATTCACCCCTCCACTTT; CDR3aa: CATQPSRGQTDNSPLHF
abundance: NA; v_gene: TRBV6-6; j_gene: TRBJ2-3; d_gene: NA; CDR3nt: TGTGCCAGCTCGGACCCCGACCGTAACACAGATACGCAGTATTTT; CDR3aa: CASSDPDRNTDTQYF
abundance: once; v_gene: TRBV6-6; j_gene: TRBJ2-3; d_gene: NA; CDR3nt: TGTGCCAGCAGTTATCGAGGGCCAGATACGCAGTATTTT; CDR3aa: CASSYRGPDTQYF
abundance: NA; v_gene: TRBV7-8; j_gene: TRBJ1-6; d_gene: TRBD1; CDR3nt: TGTGCCAGCAGCTTACGGGACAGGGTAGGATCACCCCTCCACTTT; CDR3aa: CASSLRDRVGSPLHF
abundance: NA; v_gene: TRBV4-1; j_gene: TRBJ1-5; d_gene: NA; CDR3nt: TGCGCCAGCAGCCAATTGAGGGTAGGCAATCAGCCCCAGCATTTT; CDR3aa: CASSQLRVGNQPQHF
abundance: NA; v_gene: TRBV5-4; j_gene: TRBJ2-6; d_gene: TRBD2; CDR3nt: TGTGCCAGCAGCGCACGGGGGGGCTCTGGGGCCAACGTCCTGACTTTC; CDR3aa: CASSARGGSGANVLTF
abundance: NA; v_gene: TRBV10-3; j_gene: TRBJ1-2; d_gene: NA; CDR3nt: TGTGCCATCAGTGAGTCATCTAACTATGGCTACACCTTC; CDR3aa: CAISESSNYGYTF
abundance: NA; v_gene: TRBV2; j_gene: TRBJ2-7; d_gene: NA; CDR3nt: TGTGCCAGCAGACCGGCCCCCTACGAGCAGTACTTC; CDR3aa: CASRPAPYEQYF
abundance: NA; v_gene: TRBV7-9; j_gene: TRBJ2-5; d_gene: NA; CDR3nt: TGTGCCGGGGATGAGACCCAGTACTTC; CDR3aa: CAGDETQYF
abundance: NA; v_gene: TRBV7-2; j_gene: TRBJ2-1; d_gene: TRBD2; CDR3nt: TGTGCCAGCAGCTTAGTGGCGGGGGAGTATGAGCAGTTCTTC; CDR3aa: CASSLVAGEYEQFF
abundance: NA; v_gene: TRBV10-3; j_gene: TRBJ1-6; d_gene: TRBD1; CDR3nt: TGTGCCATCAGTGAGTCACCGGGACAGGGGGTCCACTTT; CDR3aa: CAISESPGQGVHF
abundance: NA; v_gene: TRBV6-6; j_gene: TRBJ2-7; d_gene: NA; CDR3nt: TGTGCCAGCAGTCGGACAGCTGTAGCCTACGAGCAGTACTTC; CDR3aa: CASSRTAVAYEQYF
abundance: NA; v_gene: TRBV7-2; j_gene: TRBJ1-6; d_gene: NA; CDR3nt: TGTGCCAGCAGCTTAAGATCACCCCTCCACTTT; CDR3aa: CASSLRSPLHF
abundance: NA; v_gene: TRBV5-4; j_gene: TRBJ2-3; d_gene: TRBD2; CDR3nt: TGTGCCAGCAGCCAGTTTGGACTAGGCACAGATACGCAGTATTTT; CDR3aa: CASSQFGLGTDTQYF
abundance: NA; v_gene: TRBV9; j_gene: TRBJ2-2; d_gene: NA; CDR3nt: TGTGCCAGCAGCTCGAGGGTATACACCGGGGAGCTGTTTTTT; CDR3aa: CASSSRVYTGELFF
abundance: few; v_gene: TRBV9; j_gene: TRBJ2-5; d_gene: NA; CDR3nt: TGTGCCAGCAGCGTAGGGCAGGGCTCAGAGACCCAGTACTTC; CDR3aa: CASSVGQGSETQYF
abundance: NA; v_gene: TRBV7-2; j_gene: TRBJ2-2; d_gene: NA; CDR3nt: TGTGCCAGCAGCTTACGCCGACAGAGGAACACCGGGGAGCTGTTTTTT; CDR3aa: CASSLRRQRNTGELFF
abundance: NA; v_gene: TRBV7-9; j_gene: TRBJ1-4; d_gene: TRBD1; CDR3nt: TGTGCCAGCAGCTTAGGGACAGGGGTTAATGAAAAACTGTTTTTT; CDR3aa: CASSLGTGVNEKLFF
abundance: few; v_gene: TRBV6-1; j_gene: TRBJ1-6; d_gene: NA; CDR3nt: TGTGCCAGCAGTGATGCTTCACCCCTCCACTTT; CDR3aa: CASSDASPLHF
abundance: NA; v_gene: TRBV7-9; j_gene: TRBJ1-6; d_gene: NA; CDR3nt: TGTGCCAGCAGCTTACCGTCAAATTCACCCCTCCACTTT; CDR3aa: CASSLPSNSPLHF
abundance: few; v_gene: TRBV27; j_gene: TRBJ1-5; d_gene: NA; CDR3nt: TGTGCCAGCAGTTTAAGCCGGAATCAGCCCCAGCATTTT; CDR3aa: CASSLSRNQPQHF
abundance: NA; v_gene: TRBV7-9; j_gene: TRBJ2-5; d_gene: NA; CDR3nt: TGTGCCAGCCTGGAGACCCAGTACTTC; CDR3aa: CASLETQYF
abundance: NA; v_gene: TRBV11-3; j_gene: TRBJ2-2; d_gene: NA; CDR3nt: TGTGCCAGCAGCTCCACCCGCGGGGGGGAGCTGTTTTTT; CDR3aa: CASSSTRGGELFF
abundance: NA; v_gene: TRBV18; j_gene: TRBJ2-7; d_gene: NA; CDR3nt: TGTGCCAGCTCACCAAACCCGGACGAGCAGTACTTC; CDR3aa: CASSPNPDEQYF
abundance: NA; v_gene: TRBV5-5; j_gene: TRBJ2-2; d_gene: TRBD2; CDR3nt: TGTGCCAGCAGCCTTACCGGACTAGCGGGGGGCACCGGGGAGCTGTTTTTT; CDR3aa: CASSLTGLAGGTGELFF
abundance: NA; v_gene: TRBV4-3; j_gene: TRBJ1-1; d_gene: NA; CDR3nt: TGCGCCAGCAGCCAAGATTCGGGGACTGAAGCTTTCTTT; CDR3aa: CASSQDSGTEAFF
abundance: NA; v_gene: TRBV6-6; j_gene: TRBJ2-5; d_gene: NA; CDR3nt: TGTGCCAGCAGCAGAATCCGGGACACCGGCCCCGGGTTGTACTTC; CDR3aa: CASSRIRDTGPGLYF
abundance: NA; v_gene: TRBV5-1; j_gene: TRBJ2-7; d_gene: TRBD1; CDR3nt: TGCGCCATCCGGACAGGTGGTGGCTCCTACGAGCAGTACTTC; CDR3aa: CAIRTGGGSYEQYF
abundance: NA; v_gene: TRBV28; j_gene: TRBJ2-7; d_gene: NA; CDR3nt: TGTGCCAGCAGTTTAGTGGGGATGGGTTCGAACGAGCAGTACTTC; CDR3aa: CASSLVGMGSNEQYF
abundance: NA; v_gene: TRBV6-1; j_gene: TRBJ2-3; d_gene: TRBD2; CDR3nt: TGTGCCAGCAGTGGCTCTAGCGGGGGAGGCGCAGATACGCAGTATTTT; CDR3aa: CASSGSSGGGADTQYF
abundance: NA; v_gene: TRBV11-2; j_gene: TRBJ1-3; d_gene: NA; CDR3nt: TGTGCCAGCAACTTAAGGGGGGACTCTGGAAACACCATATATTTT; CDR3aa: CASNLRGDSGNTIYF
abundance: few; v_gene: TRBV5-1; j_gene: TRBJ2-4; d_gene: NA; CDR3nt: TGCGCCAGCAGCGAACAGGGTAACCAAAACATTCAGTACTTC; CDR3aa: CASSEQGNQNIQYF
abundance: NA; v_gene: TRBV5-1; j_gene: TRBJ1-5; d_gene: NA; CDR3nt: TGCGCCAGCAGCCCTATCGGGACTTTTAATCAGCCCCAGCATTTT; CDR3aa: CASSPIGTFNQPQHF
abundance: NA; v_gene: TRBV4-1; j_gene: TRBJ1-1; d_gene: NA; CDR3nt: TGCGCCAGCAGCCAAAGTCCCGGGACGGGGAACACTGAAGCTTTCTTT; CDR3aa: CASSQSPGTGNTEAFF
abundance: NA; v_gene: TRBV5-4; j_gene: TRBJ2-3; d_gene: NA; CDR3nt: TGTGCCAGCAGCTTGGTTCAGGGGAGCACAGATACGCAGTATTTT; CDR3aa: CASSLVQGSTDTQYF
abundance: few; v_gene: TRBV2; j_gene: TRBJ2-7; d_gene: NA; CDR3nt: TGTGCCAGCGGGAAGGGGGGTTACGACGAGCAGTACTTC; CDR3aa: CASGKGGYDEQYF